The clone carrying this TCR beta chain occurred once. Original processing notes: Nucleated cell number was recorded as an estimate derived from reference gene primer amplification. Here immunoSEQ multiplex PCR was the method, and the copy in TCRdb shows in-frame clones only, minus some. The DNA gave D and trimming, while V, J and clone size come from that table. The sample lists 150,000 to 200,000 clones, around 88% occurring once. The data were obtained in a study of blood T cell repertoires in COVID-19. Material for sequencing was peripheral blood. The sequence derives from a woman aged 30 to 39 with acute or convalescent COVID-19.

CDR3 region: CASSGGGPPLHF. In nucleotides, the CDR3 is TGTGCCAGCAGTGGGGGGGGGCCGCCCCTCCACTTT. The chain is built from TRBV3-1 (or the pseudogene TRBV3-2) and TRBJ1-6; a weak D match, TRBD1 (6 bases). CDR1 is LGHDT and CDR2 is YNNKEL in the germline V gene (reference sequence). The CDR3 length is 12 residues. V dropped 6 bases and J dropped 13 bases, with 13 bases sitting between them.